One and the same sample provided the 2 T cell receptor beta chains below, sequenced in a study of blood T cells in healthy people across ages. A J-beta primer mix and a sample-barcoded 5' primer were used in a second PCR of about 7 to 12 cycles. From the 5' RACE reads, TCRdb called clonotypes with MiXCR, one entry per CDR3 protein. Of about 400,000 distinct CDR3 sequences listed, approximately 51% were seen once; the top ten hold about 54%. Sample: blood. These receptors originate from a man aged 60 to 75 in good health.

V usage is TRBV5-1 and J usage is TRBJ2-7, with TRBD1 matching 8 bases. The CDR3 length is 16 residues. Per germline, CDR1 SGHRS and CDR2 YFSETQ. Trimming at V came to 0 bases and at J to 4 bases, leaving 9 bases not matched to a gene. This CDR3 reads CASSLVIGTGNYEQYF. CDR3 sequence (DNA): TGCGCCAGCAGCTTGGTGATCGGGACAGGTAATTACGAGCAGTACTTC.

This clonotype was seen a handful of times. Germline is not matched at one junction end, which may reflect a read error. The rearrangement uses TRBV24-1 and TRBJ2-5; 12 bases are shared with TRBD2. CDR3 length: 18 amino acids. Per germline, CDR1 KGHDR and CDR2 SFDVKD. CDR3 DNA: TGTGCTACCAGTGATATCAGGACTAGCGGGGAATTCCAAGAGACCCAGTACTTC. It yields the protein CATSDIRTSGEFQETQYF.